The clone carrying this TCR beta chain appeared a few times. Its specificity is unknown. Each CDR3 protein is one row after TCRdb ran MiXCR on the 5' RACE reads. Among fewer than 250,000 distinct CDR3 sequences listed, roughly a tenth were seen once. The source of the sample is a study of T-cell memory formation after mild COVID-19. Study results and caveats: Memory from before infection featured some responding clones, which suggests cross-reactive memory joined.

CDR3 length: 16 residues. Germline CDR1 SGHRS, CDR2 YFSETQ. V lost 3 bases, J lost 4 bases, and 18 bases lay in between. The clonotype comes from a young man who had mild COVID-19 (a few samples of this study predate the infection). Cell type and time point are not known. The chain uses TRBV5-1 and TRBJ2-3; D is perhaps TRBD1 (6 bases). The material sequenced was PBMCs or a T cell subset sorted from them (not recorded which). The CDR3 spells CASSSVFYGGADTQYF. The DNA of the CDR3 is TGCGCCAGCAGCTCAGTATTTTATGGGGGCGCAGATACGCAGTATTTT.